This T cell receptor (beta chain) was identified during a study of radiotherapy plus CTLA-4 blockade in lung cancer. The wider study: Under 20% of enrolled patients responded objectively, and 31% had disease control. Regarding the study as a whole: Blood TCR clones of tumor origin expanded after radiotherapy plus ipilimumab.

The CDR3 spans 15 residues. The germline CDR1 and CDR2 sequences are MNHEY and SVGAGI. The V gene end was trimmed by 5 bases and the J gene end by 7 bases; junction bases not matched to a gene: 10. A word on this clone: What it binds is not known.

Receiving focal radiation plus CTLA-4 blockade with ipilimumab were patients who had chemo-refractory metastatic non-small-cell lung cancer. Produced via immunoSEQ multiplex PCR; TCRdb's table is partial and in-frame only. Counted here are about 98,000 clones, around 83% occurring once; the ten biggest clones make up under 4%. The source is a human donor with non-small cell lung cancer who had a partial response to radiotherapy plus ipilimumab. V gene TRBV6-5 combines with J gene TRBJ2-7; 11 bases match TRBD2. The sample consisted of peripheral blood, taken from a patient treated with radiotherapy plus ipilimumab. The CDR3 here is CASSPPLAGGWEQYF. The CDR3 nucleotides read TGTGCCAGCAGTCCCCCCCTAGCGGGAGGCTGGGAGCAGTACTTC.